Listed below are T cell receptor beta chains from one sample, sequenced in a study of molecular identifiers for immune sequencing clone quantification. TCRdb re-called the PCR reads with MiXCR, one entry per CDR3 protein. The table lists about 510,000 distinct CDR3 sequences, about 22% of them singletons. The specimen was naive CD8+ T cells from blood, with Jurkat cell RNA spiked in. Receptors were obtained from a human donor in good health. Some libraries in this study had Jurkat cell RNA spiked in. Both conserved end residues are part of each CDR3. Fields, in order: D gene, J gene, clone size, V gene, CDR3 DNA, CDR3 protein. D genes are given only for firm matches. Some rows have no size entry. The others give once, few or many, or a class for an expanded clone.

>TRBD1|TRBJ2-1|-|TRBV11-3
TGTGCCAGCAGCTTAGATCCGCTGACAGGGGCCTACAATGAGCAGTTCTTC
CASSLDPLTGAYNEQFF
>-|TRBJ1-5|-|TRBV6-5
TGTGCCAGCGCCATAACTGCGATACCTAATCAGCCCCAGCATTTT
CASAITAIPNQPQHF
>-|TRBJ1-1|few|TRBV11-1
TGTGCCAGCAGCTCCCCCGCGGGTAGTGAAGCTTTCTTT
CASSSPAGSEAFF
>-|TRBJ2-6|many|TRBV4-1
TGCGCCAGCAGCCAAGATGGCCAGGGACGGGCCAACGTCCTGACTTTC
CASSQDGQGRANVLTF
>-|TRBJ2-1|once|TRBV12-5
TGTGCTAGTGGTTTGGTAGGCGAAGCCCCGTTTCCGTTCTTC
CASGLVGEAPFPFF
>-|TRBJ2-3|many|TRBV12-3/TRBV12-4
TGTGCCAGCAGAAACCGGGGGGCTACAGATACGCAGTATTTT
CASRNRGATDTQYF
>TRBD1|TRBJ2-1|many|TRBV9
TGTGCCAGCAGCGTTTCCCCAGTCTCAAAACTGACAGGGGGATCCTACAGTGAGCAGTTCTTC
CASSVSPVSKLTGGSYSEQFF
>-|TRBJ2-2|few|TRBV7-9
TGTGCCAGCAGCTCCCCCGTCGCGGGGTCAATGGGGACCGGGGAGCTGTTTTTT
CASSSPVAGSMGTGELFF
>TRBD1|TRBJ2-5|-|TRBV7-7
TGTGTCAGCAGCCAGGACAGGGACCAAGAGACCCAGTACTTC
CVSSQDRDQETQYF
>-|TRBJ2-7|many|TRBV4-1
TGCGCCAGCAGCCAAGGTACACTCGTCTACGAGCAGTACTTC
CASSQGTLVYEQYF
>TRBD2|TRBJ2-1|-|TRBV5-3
TGTGCCAGCAGCCGGGGACTAGCAGGGATGGATGAGCAGTTCTTC
CASSRGLAGMDEQFF
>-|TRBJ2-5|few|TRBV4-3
TGCGCCAGCAGCCAAGATTTGACAGTCCAAGAGACCCAGTACTTC
CASSQDLTVQETQYF
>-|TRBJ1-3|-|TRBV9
TGTGCCAGCAGCGCGGGGGACGGGTCCGACTCTGGAAACACCATATATTTT
CASSAGDGSDSGNTIYF
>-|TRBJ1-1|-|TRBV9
TGTGCCAGCAGCGTAGGAGAGGGAGTCATTGGGACTGAAGCTCTCTTT
CASSVGEGVIGTEALF
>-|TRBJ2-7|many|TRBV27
TGTGCCAGCAGTGCCCGTTTTGGGGGGGGCACCTACGAGCAGTACTTC
CASSARFGGGTYEQYF
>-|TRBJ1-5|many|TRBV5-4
TGTGCCCTAATTCGGGGGCGTAAAGGGGACAATCAGCCCCAGCATTTT
CALIRGRKGDNQPQHF
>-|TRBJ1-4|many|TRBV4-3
TGCGCCAGCAGCCAAGAGAGATTCGGGTCCGAAAAACTGTTTTTT
CASSQERFGSEKLFF
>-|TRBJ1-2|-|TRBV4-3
TGCGCCAGCAGCCAAGATACTCGAGGGTATGGCTACACCTTC
CASSQDTRGYGYTF
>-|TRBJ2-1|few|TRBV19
TGTGCCAGTAGTCCTGGGGGCGGGGGAAGCCTCAATGAGCAGTTCTTC
CASSPGGGGSLNEQFF
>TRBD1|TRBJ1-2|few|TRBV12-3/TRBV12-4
TGTGCCAGCAGTTTAGCGAACAGGGGGCTCGGCTACACCTTC
CASSLANRGLGYTF
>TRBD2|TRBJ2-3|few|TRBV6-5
TGTGCCAGCAGTTACTCTGGGACTAGCGGGGGGGCCACAGATACGCAGTATTTT
CASSYSGTSGGATDTQYF
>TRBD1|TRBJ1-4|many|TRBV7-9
TGTGCCAGCAGCTTACGGGACAGCCGAACTAATGAAAAACTGTTTTTT
CASSLRDSRTNEKLFF
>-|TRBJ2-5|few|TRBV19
TGTGCCAGTAGTATGTGGGGATTCGAGACCCAGTACTTC
CASSMWGFETQYF
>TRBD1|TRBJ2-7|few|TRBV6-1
TGTGCCAGCGACGGACAGGGAAGCTCCTACGAGCAGTACTTC
CASDGQGSSYEQYF
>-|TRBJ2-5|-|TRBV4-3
TGCGCCAGCAGCCAAGATCCGATGGGGGTTGGGGAGACCCAGTACTTC
CASSQDPMGVGETQYF
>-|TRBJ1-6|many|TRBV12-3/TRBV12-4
TGTGCCAGCAGTTTAGGTCAGCCGAGCCGGAATTCACCCCTCCACTTT
CASSLGQPSRNSPLHF
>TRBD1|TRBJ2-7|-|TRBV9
TGTGCCAGCAGCCACCGGGACAGGGACTCCTACGAGCAGTACTTC
CASSHRDRDSYEQYF
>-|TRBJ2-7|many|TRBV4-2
TGTGCCAGCAGCCAAGACGGGTACGAGCAGTACTTC
CASSQDGYEQYF
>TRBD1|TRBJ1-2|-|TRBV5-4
TGTGCCAGCAGCCCCTGGACAGGTGCTAACTATGGCTACACCTTC
CASSPWTGANYGYTF
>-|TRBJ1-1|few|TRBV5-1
TGCGCCAGCAGCTTGGCTTCAGCTATGAACACTGAAGCTTTCTTT
CASSLASAMNTEAFF
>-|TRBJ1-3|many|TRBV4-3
TGCGCCAGCAGCCAAGGCCGTGGCCGCCTGGGAAACACCATATATTTT
CASSQGRGRLGNTIYF
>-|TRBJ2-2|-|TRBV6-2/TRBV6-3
TGTGCCAGCACTTCCCAATTTATTGGTGGGGAGCTGTTTTTT
CASTSQFIGGELFF
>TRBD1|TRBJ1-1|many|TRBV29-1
TGCAGCGTCCCCGGACAGGGGGCAATTTTCCCAAAGTCAGCTAGCGCTGAAGCTTTCTTT
CSVPGQGAIFPKSASAEAFF
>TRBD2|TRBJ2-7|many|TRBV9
TGTGCCAGCAGCGCACCCGCCGGGACTAGCGGGAGGGCCGATTCGTACGAGCAGTACTTC
CASSAPAGTSGRADSYEQYF
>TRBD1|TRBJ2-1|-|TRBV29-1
TGCAGCGGTTCTGGACAGGGGGCAAGTGAGCAGTTCTTC
CSGSGQGASEQFF
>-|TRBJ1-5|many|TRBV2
TGTGCCAGCGGAAGTGGACAGACTAGCAATCAGCCCCAGCATTTT
CASGSGQTSNQPQHF
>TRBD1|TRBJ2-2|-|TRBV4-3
TGCGCCAGCAGCCAGCTGGGACAGGGGGACACCGGGGAGCGGTTTTTC
CASSQLGQGDTGERFF
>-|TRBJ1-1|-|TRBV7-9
TGTGCCAGCACCACGATGGGGGCTATGAACACTGAAGCTTTCTTT
CASTTMGAMNTEAFF